The 10 T cell receptor beta chains given below trace back to one sample, sequenced in a study of beta chain features in type 1 diabetes. Expressed TCRB transcripts were sequenced because the isolated RNA had all been reverse transcribed beforehand. Using immunoSEQ multiplex PCR, the repertoire was profiled, and TCRdb retains in-frame clones only, with some absent. This repertoire shows roughly 370,000 clones, 11% to 15% found once; its top ten account for roughly 0.033%. Material for sequencing was naive CD4+ T cells from blood. Receptors were obtained from a man aged 30 to 45 in good health.

This clone was found a few times. This chain uses TRBV4-3 with TRBJ1-2, with 8 nucleotides matching TRBD1. CDR1 and CDR2 from the germline V gene are LGHNA and YSLEER. V was pared by 1 base and J by 4 bases, with 5 bases of the junction left unmatched. This CDR3 spans 15 amino acids. DNA of the CDR3: TGCGCCAGCAGCCAAGGGACAGGGTATGGCTATGGCTACACCTTC. This encodes CASSQGTGYGYGYTF.

This clone was seen more than once but under ten times. The chain combines TRBV10-3 with TRBJ2-7; weak D call: TRBD2 (5 bases). There are 13 residues in the CDR3. Trimming removed 0 bases at V and 6 bases at J, with 9 bases between. Germline loops: CDR1 ENHRY, CDR2 SYGVKD. The chain's CDR3 is CAISESAAGEQYV. For the CDR3, the DNA is TGTGCCATCAGTGAGTCGGCTGCGGGCGAGCAGTACGTC.

J is TRBJ1-5 and V is TRBV7-9; the D is unclear. The CDR3 runs to 15 residues. V shed 0 bases and J shed 0 bases, with 6 bases lying between them. Germline V gives CDR1 SEHNR, CDR2 FQNEAQ (reference sequence). In nucleotides, the CDR3 is TGTGCCAGCAGCTTAGCCGGGGATAGCAATCAGCCCCAGCATTTT. Translating it yields CASSLAGDSNQPQHF.

J is TRBJ2-7 and V is TRBV5-6; no clear D gene. This CDR3 is built from 12 residues. Germline V CDR1 and CDR2: SGHDT, YYEEEE. V dropped 0 bases and J dropped 3 bases, with 4 bases sitting between them. CDR3 nucleotides: TGTGCCAGCAGCTTGGCATACTACGAGCAGTACTTC. Translating it yields CASSLAYYEQYF.

This clone appeared a few times. V is TRBV5-1 and J is TRBJ1-1; D not certain. The V end lost 0 bases, the J end lost 5 bases, and 11 bases lay between the germline ends. This CDR3 is 14 amino acids long. Germline V CDR1 and CDR2: SGHRS, YFSETQ. The chain's CDR3 is CASSLVAWGTEAFF. CDR3 sequence (DNA): TGCGCCAGCAGCTTGGTTGCATGGGGAACTGAAGCTTTCTTT.

V and J are TRBV5-4 and TRBJ2-5; 9 bases match TRBD2. The CDR3 is made up of 15 amino acids. V lost 1 base, J lost 9 bases, and 10 bases stayed unmatched. Germline CDR1 is SGHNT and CDR2 is YYREEE (reference sequence). CDR3 loop: CASSLIAGGPGSQYF. Written as DNA, the CDR3 is TGTGCCAGCAGCTTGATCGCGGGGGGGCCTGGGTCCCAGTACTTC. Together with reference TRBV5-4 and TRBJ2-5, the CDR3 gives the full variable domain: ETGVTQSPTHLIKTRGQQVTLRCSSQSGHNTVSWYQQALGQGPQFIFQYYREEENGRGNFPPRFSGLQFPNYSSELNVNALELDDSALYLCASSLIAGGPGSQYFGPGTRLLVL.

This clone was counted only a few times. This chain connects TRBV5-1 to TRBJ2-2; the D is unclear. V was clipped by 4 bases and J by 1 base, with 8 bases between them. From germline, CDR1 is SGHRS and CDR2 YFSETQ. The CDR3 is 14 amino acids. The CDR3 sequence is CASSPDGNTGELFF. The CDR3 DNA sequence: TGCGCCAGCAGCCCGGACGGGAACACCGGGGAGCTGTTTTTT.

The genes are TRBV13 and TRBJ1-2; D call uncertain. This CDR3 comprises 12 residues. Per germline, CDR1 PRHDT and CDR2 FYEKMQ (reference sequence). Trimming took off 2 bases at V and 12 bases at J, with 13 bases between the two ends. Here the CDR3 reads CASSLNGIGDTF. CDR3 DNA: TGTGCCAGCAGCTTAAACGGGATAGGTGACACCTTC. Looking up the rest from reference TRBV13 and TRBJ1-2 gives the full variable domain: AAGVIQSPRHLIKEKRETATLKCYPIPRHDTVYWYQQGPGQDPQFLISFYEKMQSDKGSIPDRFSAQQFSDYHSELNMSSLELGDSALYFCASSLNGIGDTFGSGTRLTVV.

This clone was counted a few times. CDR3: CASSQVAGGNTGELFF. CDR3 DNA sequence: TGCGCCAGCAGCCAAGTTGCTGGGGGGAACACCGGGGAGCTGTTTTTT. The chain employs TRBV4-3 and TRBJ2-2, with D perhaps being TRBD1 or TRBD2 (5 bases each). This CDR3 is 16 amino acids long. The ends were cut back, 1 base at V and 1 base at J, with 10 bases in the middle. Germline CDR1 is LGHNA and CDR2 is YSLEER.

V gene TRBV4-3 combines with J gene TRBJ2-1; D possibly corresponds to TRBD2 (6 bases). CDR3 length: 16 amino acids. CDR1 and CDR2 from the germline V gene are LGHNA and YSLEER. The V end was cut by 1 base, the J end by 3 bases, with 13 bases between. The CDR3: CASSQVLATNYNEQFF. In nucleotides, the CDR3 is TGCGCCAGCAGCCAAGTACTAGCAACCAACTACAATGAGCAGTTCTTC.